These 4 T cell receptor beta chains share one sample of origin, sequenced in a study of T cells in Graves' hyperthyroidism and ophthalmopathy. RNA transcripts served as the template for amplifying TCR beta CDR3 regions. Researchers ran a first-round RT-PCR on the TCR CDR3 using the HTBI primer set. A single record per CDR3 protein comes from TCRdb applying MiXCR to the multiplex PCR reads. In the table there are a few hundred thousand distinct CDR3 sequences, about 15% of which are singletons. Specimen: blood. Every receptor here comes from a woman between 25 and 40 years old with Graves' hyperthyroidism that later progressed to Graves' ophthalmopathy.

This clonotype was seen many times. The CDR3 nucleotides are TGTGCCAGCAGCGCGGGGTCCCGAAGCACTGAAGCTTTCTTT. The encoded protein is CASSAGSRSTEAFF. This sequence joins TRBV12-3 or TRBV12-4 and TRBJ1-1; D gene unclear. The CDR3 contains 14 residues. The V end was cut by 6 bases, the J end by 4 bases, with 15 bases between.

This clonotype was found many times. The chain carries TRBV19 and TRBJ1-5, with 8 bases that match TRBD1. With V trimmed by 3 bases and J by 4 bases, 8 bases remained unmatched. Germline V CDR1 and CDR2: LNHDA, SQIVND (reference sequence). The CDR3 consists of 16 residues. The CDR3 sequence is CASSIYPTGVNQPQHF. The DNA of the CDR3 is TGTGCCAGTAGTATTTATCCGACAGGGGTAAATCAGCCCCAGCATTTT.

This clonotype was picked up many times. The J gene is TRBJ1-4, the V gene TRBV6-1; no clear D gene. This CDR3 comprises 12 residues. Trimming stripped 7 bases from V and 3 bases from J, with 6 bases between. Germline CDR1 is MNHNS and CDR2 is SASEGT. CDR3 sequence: CASTGANEKLFF. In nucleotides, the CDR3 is TGTGCCAGCACGGGCGCTAATGAAAAACTGTTTTTT.

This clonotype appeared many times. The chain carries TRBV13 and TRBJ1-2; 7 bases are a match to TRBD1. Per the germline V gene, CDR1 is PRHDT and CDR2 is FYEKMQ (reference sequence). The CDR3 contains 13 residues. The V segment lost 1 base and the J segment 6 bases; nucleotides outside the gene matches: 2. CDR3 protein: CASSLDRGNGYTF. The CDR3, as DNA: TGTGCCAGCAGCTTAGACAGGGGAAATGGCTACACCTTC.